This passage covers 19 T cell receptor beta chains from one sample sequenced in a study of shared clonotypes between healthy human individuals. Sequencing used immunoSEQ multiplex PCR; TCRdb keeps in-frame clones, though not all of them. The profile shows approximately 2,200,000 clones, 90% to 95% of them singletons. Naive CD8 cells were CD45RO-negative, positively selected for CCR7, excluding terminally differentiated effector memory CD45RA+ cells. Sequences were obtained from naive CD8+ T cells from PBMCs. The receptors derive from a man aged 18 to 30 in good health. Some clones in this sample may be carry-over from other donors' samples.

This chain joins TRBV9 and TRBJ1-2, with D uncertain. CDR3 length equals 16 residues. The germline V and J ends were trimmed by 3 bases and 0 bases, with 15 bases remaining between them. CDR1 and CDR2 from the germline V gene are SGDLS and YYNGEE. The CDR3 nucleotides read TGTGCCAGCAGCGCGGGTAAGGGAGCTTCTAACTATGGCTACACCTTC. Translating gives CASSAGKGASNYGYTF.

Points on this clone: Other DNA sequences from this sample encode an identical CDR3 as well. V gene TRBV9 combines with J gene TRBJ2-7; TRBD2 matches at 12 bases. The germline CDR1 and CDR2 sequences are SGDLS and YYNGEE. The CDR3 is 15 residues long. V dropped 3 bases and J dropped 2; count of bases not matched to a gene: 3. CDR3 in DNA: TGTGCCAGCAGCGGAGGGACTAGCGGGCCCTACGAGCAGTACTTC. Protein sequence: CASSGGTSGPYEQYF.

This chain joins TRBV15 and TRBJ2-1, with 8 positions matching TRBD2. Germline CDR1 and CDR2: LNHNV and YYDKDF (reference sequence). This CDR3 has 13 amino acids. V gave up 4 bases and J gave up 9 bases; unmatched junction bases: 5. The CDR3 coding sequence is TGTGCCACCAGCAAGCGGGAGCGGTTTGAGCAGTTCTTC. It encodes CATSKRERFEQFF.

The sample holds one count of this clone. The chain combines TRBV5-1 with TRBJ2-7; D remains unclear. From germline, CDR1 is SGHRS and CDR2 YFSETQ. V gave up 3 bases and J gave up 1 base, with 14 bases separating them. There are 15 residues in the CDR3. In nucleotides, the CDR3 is TGCGCCAGCAGCTCTACCTTGGGAAGATCCTACGAGCAGTACTTC. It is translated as CASSSTLGRSYEQYF.

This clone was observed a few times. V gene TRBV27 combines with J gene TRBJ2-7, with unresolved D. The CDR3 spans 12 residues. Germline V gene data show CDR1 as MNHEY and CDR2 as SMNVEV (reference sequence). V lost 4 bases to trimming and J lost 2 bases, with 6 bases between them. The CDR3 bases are TGTGCCAGCAGTTCCCGGACCTACGAGCAGTACTTC. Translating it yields CASSSRTYEQYF.

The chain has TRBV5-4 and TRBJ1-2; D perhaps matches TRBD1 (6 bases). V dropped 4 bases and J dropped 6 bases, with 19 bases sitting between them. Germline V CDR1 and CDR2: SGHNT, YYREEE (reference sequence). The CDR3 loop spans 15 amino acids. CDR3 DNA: TGTGCCAGCAGCCTCCCAGGACAGATAGGAAATGGCTACACCTTC. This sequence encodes CASSLPGQIGNGYTF.

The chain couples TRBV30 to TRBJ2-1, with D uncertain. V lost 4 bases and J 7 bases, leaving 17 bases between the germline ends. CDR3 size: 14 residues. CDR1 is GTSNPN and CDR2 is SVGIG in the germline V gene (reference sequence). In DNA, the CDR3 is TGTGCCTGGACCTTCCCCATCTTCACTAATGAGCAGTTCTTC. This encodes CAWTFPIFTNEQFF.

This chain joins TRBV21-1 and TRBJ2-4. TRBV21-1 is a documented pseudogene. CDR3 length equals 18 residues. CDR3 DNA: TGTGCCAGCAGCGAGCAAACAGGGGAGGGGAAGCGTGCGGGCATTCAGTACTTC. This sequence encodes CASSEQTGEGKRAGIQYF.

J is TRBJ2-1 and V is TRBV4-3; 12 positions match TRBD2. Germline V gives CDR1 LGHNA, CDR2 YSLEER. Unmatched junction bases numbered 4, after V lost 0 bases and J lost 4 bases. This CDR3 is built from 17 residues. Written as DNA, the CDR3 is TGCGCCAGCAGCCAAGATCCGCTAGCGGGAGGGTACAATGAGCAGTTCTTC. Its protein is CASSQDPLAGGYNEQFF.

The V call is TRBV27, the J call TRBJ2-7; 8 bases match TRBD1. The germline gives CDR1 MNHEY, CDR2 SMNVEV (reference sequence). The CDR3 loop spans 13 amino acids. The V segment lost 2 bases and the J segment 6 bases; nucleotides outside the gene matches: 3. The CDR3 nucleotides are TGTGCCAGCAGTTTAAACAGGGGGGCCGAGCAGTACTTC. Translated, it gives CASSLNRGAEQYF.

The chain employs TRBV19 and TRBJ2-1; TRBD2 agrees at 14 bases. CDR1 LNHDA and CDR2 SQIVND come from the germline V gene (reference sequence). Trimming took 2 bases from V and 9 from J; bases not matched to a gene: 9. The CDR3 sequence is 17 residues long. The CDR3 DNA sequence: TGTGCCAGTAGTATACGACTAGCGGGAGGGCCGCTTCCTGAGCAGTTCTTC. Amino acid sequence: CASSIRLAGGPLPEQFF.

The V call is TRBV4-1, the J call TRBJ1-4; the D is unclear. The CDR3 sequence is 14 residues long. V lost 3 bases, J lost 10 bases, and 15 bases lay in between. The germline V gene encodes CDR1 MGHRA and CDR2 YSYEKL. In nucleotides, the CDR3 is TGCGCCAGCAGCCATGCCAAACGGCTTGGAAAACTGTTTTTT. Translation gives CASSHAKRLGKLFF.

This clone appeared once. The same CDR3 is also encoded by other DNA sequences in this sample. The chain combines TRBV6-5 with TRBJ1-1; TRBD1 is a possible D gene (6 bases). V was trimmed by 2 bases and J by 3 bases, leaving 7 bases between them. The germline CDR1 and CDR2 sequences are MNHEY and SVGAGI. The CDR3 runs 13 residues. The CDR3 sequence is CASSYAGDTEAFF. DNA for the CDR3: TGTGCCAGCAGTTACGCAGGGGACACTGAAGCTTTCTTT.

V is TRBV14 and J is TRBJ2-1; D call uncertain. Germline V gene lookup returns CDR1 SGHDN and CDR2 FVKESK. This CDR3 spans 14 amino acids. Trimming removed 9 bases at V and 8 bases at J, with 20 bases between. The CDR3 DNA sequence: TGTGCCAGTGCTAGGGTCCCCGGGTCGTATGAGCAGTTCTTC. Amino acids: CASARVPGSYEQFF.

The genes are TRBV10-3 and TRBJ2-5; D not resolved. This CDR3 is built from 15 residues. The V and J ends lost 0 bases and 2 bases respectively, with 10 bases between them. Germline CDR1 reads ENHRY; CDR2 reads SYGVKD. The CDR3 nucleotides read TGTGCCATCAGTGAGTCTATCTCTCCACAAGAGACCCAGTACTTC. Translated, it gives CAISESISPQETQYF.

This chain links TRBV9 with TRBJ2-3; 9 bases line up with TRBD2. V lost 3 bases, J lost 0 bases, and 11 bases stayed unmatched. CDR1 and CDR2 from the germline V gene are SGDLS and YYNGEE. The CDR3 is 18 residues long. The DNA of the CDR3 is TGTGCCAGCAGCGGAAGACTAGCGGCTGACGATAGCACAGATACGCAGTATTTT. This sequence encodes CASSGRLAADDSTDTQYF.

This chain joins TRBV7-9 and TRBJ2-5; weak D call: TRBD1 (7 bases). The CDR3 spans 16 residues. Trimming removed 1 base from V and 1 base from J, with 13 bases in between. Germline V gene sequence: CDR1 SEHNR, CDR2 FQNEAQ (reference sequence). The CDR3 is CASSLVHRGGQETQYF. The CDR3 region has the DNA TGTGCCAGCAGCTTAGTTCACAGGGGAGGCCAAGAGACCCAGTACTTC.

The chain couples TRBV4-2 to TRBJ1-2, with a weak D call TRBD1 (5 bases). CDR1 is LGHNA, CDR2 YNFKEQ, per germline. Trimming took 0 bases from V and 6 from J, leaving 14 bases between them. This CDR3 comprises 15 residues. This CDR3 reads CASSQENRRRDGYTF. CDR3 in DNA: TGTGCCAGCAGCCAAGAGAACAGGAGGAGGGATGGCTACACCTTC.

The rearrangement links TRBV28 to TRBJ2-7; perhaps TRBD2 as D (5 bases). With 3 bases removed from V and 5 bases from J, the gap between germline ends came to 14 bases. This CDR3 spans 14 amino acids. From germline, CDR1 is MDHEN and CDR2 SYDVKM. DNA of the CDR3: TGTGCCAGCAGTTTGAACGGGATCGCCCACGAGCAGTACTTC. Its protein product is CASSLNGIAHEQYF.